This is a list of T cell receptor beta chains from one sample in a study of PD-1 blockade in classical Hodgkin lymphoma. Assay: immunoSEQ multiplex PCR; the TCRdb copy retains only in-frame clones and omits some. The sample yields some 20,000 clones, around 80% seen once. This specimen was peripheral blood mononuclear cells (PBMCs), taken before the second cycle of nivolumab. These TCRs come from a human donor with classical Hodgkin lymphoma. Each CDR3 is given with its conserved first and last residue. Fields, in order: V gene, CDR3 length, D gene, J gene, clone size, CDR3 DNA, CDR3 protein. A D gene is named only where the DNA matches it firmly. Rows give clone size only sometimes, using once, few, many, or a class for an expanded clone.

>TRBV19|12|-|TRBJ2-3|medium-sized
TGTGCCAGTAGTTTGAGGAGCGATACGCAGTATTTT
CASSLRSDTQYF
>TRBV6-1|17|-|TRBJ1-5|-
TGTGCCAGCAGTGATAGTTGGGTAGGGCGGGCCAATCAGCCCCAGCATTTT
CASSDSWVGRANQPQHF
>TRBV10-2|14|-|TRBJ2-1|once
TGCGCCAGCGGGGGTTCGGCCACCTACAATGAGCAGTTCTTC
CASGGSATYNEQFF
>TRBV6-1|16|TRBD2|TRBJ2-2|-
TGTGCCAGCAGTGCCCGAGCGGGAGCGAACACCGGGGAGCTGTTTTTT
CASSARAGANTGELFF
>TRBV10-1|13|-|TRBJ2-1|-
TGCGCCAGCAGTGAACAGACTTACAATGAGCAGTTCTTC
CASSEQTYNEQFF
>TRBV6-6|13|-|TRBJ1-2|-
TGTGCCAGCAGTTCCAACGGACGGTATGGCTACACCTTC
CASSSNGRYGYTF
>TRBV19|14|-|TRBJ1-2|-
TGTGCCAGTAGTATGAGGGCAGAGATCTATGGCTACACCTTC
CASSMRAEIYGYTF
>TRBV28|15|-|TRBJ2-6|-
TGTGCCAGCAGTTTCGGGGGCTCTGGGGCCAACGTCCTGACTTTC
CASSFGGSGANVLTF
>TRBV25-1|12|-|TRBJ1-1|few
TGTGCCAGCACCAATCTGGGGGGTGAAGCTTTCTTT
CASTNLGGEAFF
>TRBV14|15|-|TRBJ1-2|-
TGTGCCAGCAGCCAAGAAGTTTGGCCAGGGGATGGCTACACCTTC
CASSQEVWPGDGYTF
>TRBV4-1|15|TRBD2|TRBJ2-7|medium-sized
TGCGCCAGCAGCTGGCCCCGGGAGGGTGGCGACGAGCAGTACTTC
CASSWPREGGDEQYF
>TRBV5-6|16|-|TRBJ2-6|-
TGTGCCAGCAGCTGGGACCTTTGGGCTGGGGCCAACGTCCTGACTTTC
CASSWDLWAGANVLTF
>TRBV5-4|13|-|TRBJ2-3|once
TGTGCCAGCAGCTATCAGGGGGGAGATACGCAGTATTTT
CASSYQGGDTQYF
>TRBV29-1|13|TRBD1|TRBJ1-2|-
TGCAGCGTCAAACCGGGGGACAGCTATGGCTACACCTTC
CSVKPGDSYGYTF
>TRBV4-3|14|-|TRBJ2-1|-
TGCGCCAGCAGCCAAGGGACACAGCGGAGTGAGCAGTTCTTC
CASSQGTQRSEQFF
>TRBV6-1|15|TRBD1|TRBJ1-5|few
TGTGCCAGCAGGGGAGCAGGGGGCAACCATCAGCCCCAGCATTTT
CASRGAGGNHQPQHF
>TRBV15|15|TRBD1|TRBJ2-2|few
TGTGCCACCAGCAGAGATGGGACAGGGGCCGGGGAGCTGTTTTTT
CATSRDGTGAGELFF
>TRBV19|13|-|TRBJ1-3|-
TGTGCCAGTCTAGGGCAATATGGAAACACCATATATTTT
CASLGQYGNTIYF
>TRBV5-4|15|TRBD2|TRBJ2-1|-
TGTGCCAGCAGCCGCGGGGGGGGTTCCTACAATGAGCAGTTCTTC
CASSRGGGSYNEQFF
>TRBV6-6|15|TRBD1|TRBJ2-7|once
TGTGCCAGCAACAAGGGACAGGGGGTCTCCTACGAGCAGTACTTC
CASNKGQGVSYEQYF
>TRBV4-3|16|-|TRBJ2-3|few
TGCGCCAGCAGCCAAGGGGGGAGTAAAGGCACAGATACGCAGTATTTT
CASSQGGSKGTDTQYF
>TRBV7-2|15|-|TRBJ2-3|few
TGTGCCAGCAGCTTAGGGGGGGTTTATGGGGATACGCAGTATTTT
CASSLGGVYGDTQYF
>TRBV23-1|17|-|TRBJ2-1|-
TGCGCCAGCAGTCCCTCACCTATGTCGGGAGTTGTCAATGAGCAGTTCTTC
CASSPSPMSGVVNEQFF
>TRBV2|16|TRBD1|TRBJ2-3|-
TGTGCCAGCAGTGAAGATTGGACAGGGGATAGAGATACGCAGTATTTT
CASSEDWTGDRDTQYF
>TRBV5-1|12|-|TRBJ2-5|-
TGCGCCAGCAAGGCAGGGCAAGAGACCCAGTACTTC
CASKAGQETQYF
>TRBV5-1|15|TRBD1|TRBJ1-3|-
TGCGCCAGCAGCCAGGGACAGGGTGGCGGAAACACCATATATTTT
CASSQGQGGGNTIYF
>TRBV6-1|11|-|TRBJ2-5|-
TGTGCCAGCAGGCGCCAGGGTACCCAGTACTTC
CASRRQGTQYF
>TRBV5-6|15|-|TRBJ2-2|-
TGTGCCAGCAGCCGGGAGTTGCGAAACACCGGGGAGCTGTTTTTT
CASSRELRNTGELFF
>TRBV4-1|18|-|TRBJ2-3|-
TGCGCCAGCAGCCAAAGCCCCCTTGGGGGGGCGGTTGGAGATACGCAGTATTTT
CASSQSPLGGAVGDTQYF
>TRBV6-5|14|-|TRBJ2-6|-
TGTGCCAGCAGCCGTTTGGGTGGGGCCAACGTCCTGACTTTC
CASSRLGGANVLTF
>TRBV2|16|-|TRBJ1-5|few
TGTGCCAGCAGTGAAGACCTCGGGTATAGCAATCAGCCCCAGCATTTT
CASSEDLGYSNQPQHF
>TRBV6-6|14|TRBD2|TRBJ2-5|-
TGTGCCAGCAGTTCGACTAGCGGCCAAGAGACCCAGTACTTC
CASSSTSGQETQYF
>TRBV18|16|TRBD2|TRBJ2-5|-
TGTGCCAGCTCTCCCCCGGGAACTAGCGCAGAAGAGACCCAGTACTTC
CASSPPGTSAEETQYF
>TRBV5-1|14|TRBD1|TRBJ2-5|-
TGCGCCAGCAGCCCGGGACAGGGGGCTGAGACCCAGTACTTC
CASSPGQGAETQYF
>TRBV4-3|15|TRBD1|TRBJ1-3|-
TGCGCCAGCAGCCCCACAGGGGGCTATAGAAACACCATATATTTT
CASSPTGGYRNTIYF
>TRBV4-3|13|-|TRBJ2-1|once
TGCGCCAGCAGCCCTAGGTGGGGGGATGAGCAGTTCTTC
CASSPRWGDEQFF
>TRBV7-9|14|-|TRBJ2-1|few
TGTGCCAGCTCGGCGTCGGGATTCTACAATGAGCAGTTCTTC
CASSASGFYNEQFF
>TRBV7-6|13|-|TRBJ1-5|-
TGTGCCAGCAGCTTAGAAAGGGATCAGCCCCAGCATTTT
CASSLERDQPQHF
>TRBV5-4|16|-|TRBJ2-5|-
TGTGCCAGCAGCGCAGTGGGAGGGGGGGCTCGAGAGACCCAGTACTTC
CASSAVGGGARETQYF
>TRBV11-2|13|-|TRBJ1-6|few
TGTGCCAGCAGCTTACGGGGCAATTCACCCCTCCACTTT
CASSLRGNSPLHF